This passage covers 27 T cell receptor beta chains from one sample sequenced in a study of OX40 agonist ivuxolimab in advanced cancers. Receptor amplification or capture employed the immunoSEQ multiplex PCR assay. TCRdb took this table from immuneACCESS and kept in-frame rearrangements with V and J called. Such tables lack part of the clones; where checked against another copy, unresolved V genes explain under half of the gap, and the rest is unexplained. This sample is represented by approximately 60,000 clones; 80% to 95% of them were singletons. Jointly, the top ten make up around 0.63% of the sample. The starting material was CD4+ or CD8+ T cells sorted from blood, obtained in a trial of the OX40 agonist ivuxolimab. Receptors originate from an adult with an advanced solid tumor such as melanoma, head and neck, liver or kidney cancer.

This sequence joins TRBV6-5 and TRBJ1-2; the D is unclear. The CDR3 length is 12 residues. CDR1 and CDR2 (germline): MNHEY, SVGAGI. V lost 5 bases, J lost 8 bases, and 12 bases lay in between. The CDR3 is CASSVQKYGYTF. In DNA form, the CDR3 reads TGTGCCAGCAGTGTCCAAAAGTACGGCTACACCTTC.

The chain uses TRBV28 and TRBJ1-1, with 11 nucleotides matching TRBD1. Germline assignment: CDR1 MDHEN and CDR2 SYDVKM. Trimming removed 1 base from V and 1 base from J; junction bases left unmatched: 5. The CDR3 runs 17 residues. CDR3 sequence: CASSLSGQGETNTEAFF. CDR3 DNA: TGTGCCAGCAGTTTATCGGGACAGGGGGAAACGAACACTGAAGCTTTCTTT.

The chain recombines TRBV5-4 with TRBJ2-7, with a tentative D call TRBD1 (5 bases). The germline gives CDR1 SGHNT, CDR2 YYREEE (reference sequence). The CDR3 is 13 residues long. Trimming stripped 1 base from V and 2 bases from J, with 7 bases between. CDR3: CASSLRGTYEQYF. CDR3 nucleotides: TGTGCCAGCAGCTTGAGGGGCACCTACGAGCAGTACTTC.

This clone was observed a single time. The rearrangement links TRBV30 to TRBJ1-2; no clear D. Trimming pared 4 bases from V and 4 bases from J, leaving 13 bases between. CDR1 and CDR2 from the germline V gene are GTSNPN and SVGIG (reference sequence). The CDR3 runs to 13 residues. The CDR3 DNA is TGTGCCTGGACTCCACTCCGCCGCTATGGCTACACCTTC. It encodes CAWTPLRRYGYTF. Full variable domain (missing parts from reference TRBV30 and TRBJ1-2): SQTIHQWPATLVQPVGSPLSLECTVEGTSNPNLYWYRQAAGRGLQLLFYSVGIGQISSEVPQNLSASRPQDRQFILSSKKLLLSDSGFYLCAWTPLRRYGYTFGSGTRLTVV.

The chain has TRBV14 and TRBJ2-3; possibly TRBD1 for D (6 bases). The CDR3 is 14 residues long. Deletions cut 1 base from V and 6 bases from J, with 11 bases between. From germline, CDR1 is SGHDN and CDR2 FVKESK. This CDR3 is CASSQGQVRDTQYF. The CDR3 DNA follows: TGTGCCAGCAGCCAAGGACAGGTCCGGGATACGCAGTATTTT. Looking up the rest from reference TRBV14 and TRBJ2-3 gives the full variable domain: EAGVTQFPSHSVIEKGQTVTLRCDPISGHDNLYWYRRVMGKEIKFLLHFVKESKQDESGMPNNRFLAERTGGTYSTLKVQPAELEDSGVYFCASSQGQVRDTQYFGPGTRLTVL.

This clone was found a few times. The gene calls are TRBV19 and TRBJ2-5; TRBD1 matches at 7 bases. The CDR3 contains 15 residues. CDR1 and CDR2 from the germline V gene are LNHDA and SQIVND (reference sequence). Trimming took 5 bases from V and 5 from J; bases not matched to a gene: 11. The CDR3, as DNA: TGTGCCAGTAGTGCCCTGGACAGGCCCAAGGAGACCCAGTACTTC. This translates into CASSALDRPKETQYF.

The rearrangement uses TRBV5-1 and TRBJ2-3; the D gene is possibly TRBD1 (6 bases). The germline gives CDR1 SGHRS, CDR2 YFSETQ. This CDR3 has 15 amino acids. Trimming left V 6 bases short and J 6 bases short, with 20 bases between. The CDR3 protein is CASTQGDLNLDTQYF. CDR3 DNA: TGCGCCAGCACACAGGGAGATCTCAATTTGGATACGCAGTATTTT.

The rearrangement links TRBV7-3 to TRBJ2-7, with TRBD2 matching over 8 bases. The CDR3 is 15 amino acids. V shed 5 bases, J shed 6 bases, and the junction held 12 bases outside the gene matches. Germline V gives CDR1 SGHTA, CDR2 FQGTGA. Here the CDR3 DNA reads TGTGCCAGCAGCCCCTCGGGGGGGAGGGAACCCGAGCAGTACTTC. It encodes CASSPSGGREPEQYF.

The chain links TRBV18 to TRBJ1-2; D gene ambiguous. V lost 4 bases to trimming and J lost 4 bases, with 16 bases between them. Germline CDR1 is KGHSH and CDR2 is LQKENI. This CDR3 contains 15 residues. CDR3 sequence: CASSLGRIESYGYTF. CDR3 sequence (DNA): TGTGCCAGCTCACTCGGTCGAATCGAATCCTATGGCTACACCTTC.

This chain joins TRBV6-1 and TRBJ2-2; D may be TRBD2 (5 bases). Trimming cost V 4 bases and J 6 bases, with 6 bases left between them. Germline V gene sequence: CDR1 MNHNS, CDR2 SASEGT. The CDR3 has 12 residues. This chain's CDR3 is CASSARAGELFF. CDR3 nucleotide sequence: TGTGCCAGCAGTGCGAGGGCCGGGGAGCTGTTTTTT.

V gene TRBV25-1 combines with J gene TRBJ1-2; 7 nucleotides agree with TRBD1. Germline V gives CDR1 MGHDK, CDR2 SYGVNS. V was clipped by 4 bases and J by 4 bases; unmatched bases: 6. The CDR3 loop spans 14 amino acids. The CDR3 spells CASSGRQGSYGYTF. The DNA for the CDR3 is TGTGCCAGCAGTGGGAGACAGGGAAGCTATGGCTACACCTTC.

The genes are TRBV19 and TRBJ2-1; no clear D gene. The CDR3 covers 13 residues. The germline V gene encodes CDR1 LNHDA and CDR2 SQIVND (reference sequence). V lost 1 base to trimming and J lost 6 bases, with 7 bases between them. The CDR3: CASSIGNSNEQFF. DNA for the CDR3: TGTGCCAGTAGTATAGGAAACAGCAATGAGCAGTTCTTC.

The genes are TRBV7-8 and TRBJ1-5; D call uncertain. Trimming stripped 4 bases from V and 5 bases from J, with 9 bases between. This CDR3 spans 13 amino acids. Germline assignment: CDR1 SGHVS and CDR2 FQNEAQ. The CDR3 nucleotides are TGTGCCAGCAGCTCCCAGGAGGATCAGCCCCAGCATTTT. It yields the protein CASSSQEDQPQHF. The entire variable domain, with the rest obtained from reference TRBV7-8 and TRBJ1-5, is as follows: GAGVSQSPRYKVAKRGQDVALRCDPISGHVSLFWYQQALGQGPEFLTYFQNEAQLDKSGLPSDRFFAERPEGSVSTLKIQRTQQEDSAVYLCASSSQEDQPQHFGDGTRLSIL.

V and J are TRBV6-6 and TRBJ2-2, with D unclear. Trimming shortened V by 6 bases and J by 6 bases, and 11 bases separated the two germline ends. Germline loops: CDR1 MNHNY, CDR2 SVGAGI (reference sequence). The CDR3 has 13 amino acids. The CDR3 here is CASSYQFPGELFF. In nucleotides, the CDR3 is TGTGCCAGCAGCTACCAGTTTCCCGGGGAGCTGTTTTTT.

This clone was seen a single time. The V call is TRBV29-1, the J call TRBJ2-7; TRBD2 aligns across 11 bases. The CDR3 contains 13 residues. Unmatched junction bases numbered 4, after V lost 6 bases and J lost 3 bases. In germline, CDR1 is SQVTM, CDR2 ANQGSEA. In nucleotides, the CDR3 is TGCAGCGTGGATACTAGCGGGGGCTACGAGCAGTACTTC. Its protein is CSVDTSGGYEQYF.

The CDR3, as DNA: TGTGCCAGCAGCTCCATAGCGGAAGACACAGATACGCAGTATTTT. Its translation: CASSSIAEDTDTQYF. The chain employs TRBV7-9 and TRBJ2-3; TRBD2 is a possible D gene (6 bases). V dropped 4 bases and J dropped 2 bases, with 13 bases sitting between them. This CDR3 is 15 amino acids long. Germline-derived CDR1 and CDR2 are SEHNR and FQNEAQ (reference sequence).

This sequence joins TRBV7-6 and TRBJ1-3; D is ambiguous. The ends were cut back, 4 bases at V and 0 bases at J, with 16 bases in the middle. The CDR3 totals 17 residues. Germline CDR1 is SGHVS and CDR2 is FNYEAQ. CDR3 sequence reads: CASSSDLPIYSGNTIYF. CDR3 DNA sequence: TGTGCCAGCAGCTCGGACTTGCCCATCTACTCTGGAAACACCATATATTTT.

The rearrangement links TRBV5-4 to TRBJ1-1, with no clear D. The germline CDR1 and CDR2 sequences are SGHNT and YYREEE (reference sequence). The CDR3 extends over 14 amino acids. The V end was cut by 1 base, the J end by 0 bases, with 7 bases between. The CDR3 DNA sequence: TGTGCCAGCAGCTTGCCTGGGTTGAACACTGAAGCTTTCTTT. Protein product: CASSLPGLNTEAFF.

The rearrangement uses TRBV6-5 and TRBJ2-7, with 7 bases identical to TRBD2. V was clipped by 5 bases and J by 7 bases; unmatched bases: 14. The CDR3 runs to 15 residues. The germline V gene encodes CDR1 MNHEY and CDR2 SVGAGI. CDR3 region: CASSAPERGAREQYF. The DNA for the CDR3 is TGTGCCAGCAGTGCTCCTGAGCGGGGAGCGCGGGAGCAGTACTTC.

This clone was observed a single time. The chain links TRBV30 to TRBJ2-5; D gene uncertain. The germline gives CDR1 GTSNPN, CDR2 SVGIG (reference sequence). This CDR3 has 14 residues. The V end lost 5 bases, the J end lost 3 bases, and 16 bases lay between the germline ends. CDR3: CAWGRRTPEETQYF. The CDR3 bases are TGTGCCTGGGGCAGACGCACTCCCGAAGAGACCCAGTACTTC.

The chain carries TRBV27 and TRBJ2-5; D may be TRBD2 (5 bases). Germline V lookup: CDR1 MNHEY, CDR2 SMNVEV (reference sequence). V shed 4 bases and J shed 4 bases, with 10 bases lying between them. The CDR3 loop spans 13 amino acids. The DNA for the CDR3 is TGTGCCAGCAGTTCCGGGGTGGGAGAGACCCAGTACTTC. Protein sequence: CASSSGVGETQYF.

This sequence joins TRBV19 and TRBJ1-4; tentatively, D is TRBD1 (5 bases). Germline CDR1 LNHDA, CDR2 SQIVND (reference sequence). This CDR3 has 14 residues. V was trimmed by 3 bases and J by 13 bases, leaving 18 bases between them. This CDR3 is CASSIPQLSGGLFF. CDR3 bases: TGTGCCAGTAGTATCCCACAGTTGTCCGGGGGACTGTTTTTT.

This clone was counted once. DNA for the CDR3: TGTGCCAGCAGTTCAGCGGGCCGAACCTACGAGCAGTACTTC. Amino acids: CASSSAGRTYEQYF. V is TRBV5-4 and J is TRBJ2-7, with TRBD2 as a possible D gene (6 bases). Trimming removed 5 bases from V and 2 bases from J, with 14 bases in between. The CDR3 totals 14 residues. Per the germline V gene, CDR1 is SGHNT and CDR2 is YYREEE (reference sequence).

The chain carries TRBV11-1 and TRBJ1-1; D remains unclear. The CDR3 loop spans 14 amino acids. V was pared by 3 bases and J by 1 base, with 9 bases between. CDR1 and CDR2 (germline): SGHAT, FQDESV (reference sequence). CDR3 nucleotides: TGTGCCAGCAGCTTGGCAGGCCCGAACACTGAAGCTTTCTTT. Amino acids: CASSLAGPNTEAFF.

V is TRBV6-5 and J is TRBJ2-5, with 8 bases matching TRBD2. V was clipped by 2 bases and J by 9 bases; unmatched bases: 2. Germline V gives CDR1 MNHEY, CDR2 SVGAGI. This CDR3 is built from 12 residues. CDR3 loop: CASSYAGGPQYF. The CDR3 nucleotides read TGTGCCAGCAGTTACGCGGGGGGCCCCCAGTACTTC.

The rearrangement uses TRBV5-5 and TRBJ2-7; TRBD2 matches at 9 bases. The germline V gene has CDR1 SGHKS and CDR2 YYEKEE (reference sequence). This CDR3 has 15 residues. Trimming removed 0 bases from V and 2 bases from J; junction bases left unmatched: 3. Written as DNA, the CDR3 is TGTGCCAGCAGCTTGGGATTAGCGGGAGCCTACGAGCAGTACTTC. Translated, it gives CASSLGLAGAYEQYF. Full variable domain (missing parts from reference TRBV5-5 and TRBJ2-7): DAGVTQSPTHLIKTRGQQVTLRCSPISGHKSVSWYQQVLGQGPQFIFQYYEKEERGRGNFPDRFSARQFPNYSSELNVNALLLGDSALYLCASSLGLAGAYEQYFGPGTRLTVT.

The chain uses TRBV7-3 and TRBJ2-3; either TRBD1 or TRBD2 may supply D (6 bases each). This CDR3 contains 15 residues. The germline gives CDR1 SGHTA, CDR2 FQGTGA. V was cut by 3 bases and J by 2 bases, with 12 bases left in between. CDR3 residues: CASSFSGAATDTQYF. DNA for the CDR3: TGTGCCAGCAGCTTCTCGGGGGCCGCCACAGATACGCAGTATTTT.